This T cell receptor beta chain emerged from a study of graft-versus-host responses after intestinal transplantation. Study at large: Anti-thymocyte globulin induction preceded roughly 3 years of tacrolimus and steroid maintenance in all recipients. Findings and caveats of the study: GvH clones detected in recipient marrow included some appearing first in ileum or blood. Allografts of one patient group, those with graft-donor T cell macrochimerism, had high graft-versus-host to host-versus-graft clonal ratios.

Germline values: CDR1 LNHDA, CDR2 SQIVND (reference sequence). This CDR3 spans 14 amino acids. Trimming took off 6 bases at V and 2 bases at J, with 13 bases between the two ends. Method: immunoSEQ multiplex PCR; TCRdb's copy keeps in-frame clones and lacks some. The data contain some 55,000 clones, about 90% of them seen just once; the ten biggest clones take up around 5.5%. About this clone: Its specificity is not known.

This chain uses TRBV19 with TRBJ2-5, with a weak D call TRBD2 (5 bases). This sample comprised PBMCs, obtained roughly 660 days after intestinal transplant. The receptor was derived from a human patient who received an intestinal transplant, so some T cells may come from the graft donor. The CDR3 loop reads CASSRGLAQETQYF. DNA of the CDR3: TGTGCCAGTAGCCGGGGTCTTGCTCAAGAGACCCAGTACTTC.